Presented here are 20 T cell receptor beta chains from one specimen sequenced in a study of cytomegalovirus exposure and HLA in healthy donors. This PCR relied on a set of 60 Vbeta primers and 13 Jbeta primers. Assay used: immunoSEQ multiplex PCR; TCRdb lists only in-frame clones, some missing. The table lists 60,000 to 70,000 clones, 75% of them singletons, with under 30% in the top ten. Sequenced material: PBMCs. The receptors derive from a woman between 35 and 50 years old in good health and CMV-seropositive.

The CDR3 reads CASSIGENYGYTF. The CDR3 bases are TGTGCCAGTAGTATCGGGGAGAACTATGGCTACACCTTC. The chain uses TRBV19 and TRBJ1-2; D gene uncertain. Germline CDR1 LNHDA, CDR2 SQIVND (reference sequence). The CDR3 has 13 amino acids. Deletions cut 3 bases from V and 2 bases from J, with 7 bases between.

As for this clone: A read error may produce the germline difference seen at one junction end. As DNA, the CDR3 is TGTGCCAGCAGCCTCGACAGGGGCGACCCGCTCTTC. Residues: CASSLDRGDPLF. This chain uses TRBV2 with TRBJ2-1; TRBD1 agrees at 8 bases. CDR3 length equals 12 residues. Germline CDR1 SNHLY, CDR2 FYNNEI.

V is TRBV20-1 and J is TRBJ1-1; D unclear. The CDR3 is 11 amino acids. The ends were cut back, 6 bases at V and 5 bases at J, with 10 bases in the middle. CDR1 DFQATT and CDR2 SNEGSKA come from the germline V gene (reference sequence). For the CDR3, the DNA is TGCAGTGCAGAGAGGGAGACTGAAGCTTTCTTT. This sequence encodes CSAERETEAFF.

This clone appeared once. The chain recombines TRBV6-5 with TRBJ2-7; D remains ambiguous. The CDR3 has 11 residues. Germline CDR1 and CDR2: MNHEY and SVGAGI. Trimming removed 6 bases at V and 3 bases at J, with 6 bases between. The CDR3 DNA follows: TGTGCCAGCAGAAACTACTACGAGCAGTACTTC. Its translation: CASRNYYEQYF.

CDR3 region: CASSWTLPGGTFYEQYF. The CDR3 DNA sequence: TGTGCCAGCAGTTGGACCCTACCGGGGGGTACTTTCTACGAGCAGTACTTC. The V call is TRBV27, the J call TRBJ2-7, with 7 bases identical to TRBD2. Losses at the gene ends were 4 bases for V and 3 bases for J; bases not matched to a gene: 15. Germline values: CDR1 MNHEY, CDR2 SMNVEV (reference sequence). The CDR3 is 17 residues long.

V and J are TRBV29-1 and TRBJ2-7; 10 positions agree with TRBD2. Germline trimming cut 3 bases from V and 1 base from J; bases unmatched to any gene: 3. CDR1 SQVTM and CDR2 ANQGSEA come from the germline V gene. The CDR3 extends over 14 amino acids. CDR3 residues: CSVEGSGGSYEQYF. The CDR3 DNA is TGCAGCGTTGAGGGTAGCGGGGGGTCCTACGAGCAGTACTTC.

The CDR3 coding sequence is TGTGCCAGCGACAGGTTTGACGGAACTGAAGCTTTCTTT. Amino acid sequence: CASDRFDGTEAFF. This sequence joins TRBV7-7 and TRBJ1-1; D perhaps matches TRBD1 (6 bases). Looked up from germline, CDR1 is SSHAT and CDR2 is FNYEAQ (reference sequence). The V gene lost 8 bases and the J gene lost 5 bases, with 15 bases spanning the gap. The CDR3 totals 13 residues.

In DNA, the CDR3 is TGTGCCAGCAGTGAAGAAACAGGCTCCGGTGAAAAACTGTTTTTT. Protein product: CASSEETGSGEKLFF. The chain uses TRBV6-1 and TRBJ1-4, with a tentative D call TRBD1 (5 bases). Trimming took 1 base from V and 7 from J, leaving 13 bases between them. The CDR3 runs 15 residues. Germline CDR1 and CDR2: MNHNS and SASEGT.

The CDR3 bases are TGCGCCAGCACCCGTGAGGGGGTGGATAATTCACCCCTCCACTTT. Protein: CASTREGVDNSPLHF. V usage is TRBV5-1 and J usage is TRBJ1-6, with a weak D call TRBD1 (6 bases). The CDR3 length is 15 residues. V was pared by 6 bases and J by 5 bases, with 15 bases between. The germline V gene encodes CDR1 SGHRS and CDR2 YFSETQ.

This clone showed up just once. The V and J genes are TRBV27 and TRBJ2-1, with 8 bases that match TRBD1. CDR3 length: 15 residues. Germline V gene sequence: CDR1 MNHEY, CDR2 SMNVEV (reference sequence). Losses at the gene ends were 3 bases for V and 8 bases for J; bases not matched to a gene: 9. In DNA form, the CDR3 reads TGTGCCAGCAGTTTGAATGGACAGGGTGCGGATGAGCAGTTCTTC. Amino acids: CASSLNGQGADEQFF.

The chain links TRBV2 to TRBJ1-1; D is possibly TRBD1 (6 bases). Trimming pared 6 bases from V and 5 bases from J, leaving 19 bases between. Germline CDR1 SNHLY, CDR2 FYNNEI. This CDR3 has 15 amino acids. This CDR3 reads CASRPTGSPGTEAFF. The CDR3 DNA is TGTGCCAGCAGGCCCACAGGGTCTCCGGGGACTGAAGCTTTCTTT.

A few counts support this clone. The chain links TRBV30 to TRBJ1-1; 7 bases agree with TRBD1. V was clipped by 3 bases and J by 12 bases; unmatched bases: 19. The length of the CDR3 is 15 residues. Germline V gene sequence: CDR1 GTSNPN, CDR2 SVGIG (reference sequence). The CDR3 loop reads CAWRQSDRATSITFF. In nucleotides, the CDR3 is TGTGCCTGGAGGCAGTCTGACAGGGCGACTTCGATAACTTTCTTT.

V and J are TRBV7-3 and TRBJ2-3, with a weak D call TRBD2 (6 bases). CDR3 length: 15 amino acids. CDR1 and CDR2 (germline): SGHTA, FQGTGA. Trimming left V 2 bases short and J 5 bases short, with 14 bases between. CDR3 in amino acids: CASSLGGPIGDTQYF. The CDR3 nucleotides read TGTGCCAGCAGCTTAGGAGGGCCGATAGGAGATACGCAGTATTTT.

The table lists this clone with a count of one. The V gene is TRBV10-3, the J gene TRBJ1-5; 9 bases match TRBD1. V lost 4 bases to trimming and J lost 4 bases; unmatched junction nucleotides: 2. This CDR3 has 14 amino acids. Per germline, CDR1 ENHRY and CDR2 SYGVKD. The chain's CDR3 is CAISVQGANQPQHF. CDR3 in DNA: TGTGCCATCAGTGTACAGGGGGCAAATCAGCCCCAGCATTTT.

This clone has only one observation. The chain links TRBV5-1 to TRBJ1-1; 9 bases map to TRBD1. Germline lookup yields CDR1 SGHRS and CDR2 YFSETQ. The CDR3 contains 14 residues. Losses at the gene ends were 7 bases for V and 4 bases for J; bases not matched to a gene: 8. DNA for the CDR3: TGCGCCAGCGGACCACAGGGGGCTAGCACTGAAGCTTTCTTT. Translation: CASGPQGASTEAFF. Supplemented by reference TRBV5-1 and TRBJ1-1, the full variable domain reads KAGVTQTPRYLIKTRGQQVTLSCSPISGHRSVSWYQQTPGQGLQFLFEYFSETQRNKGNFPGRFSGRQFSNSRSEMNVSTLELGDSALYLCASGPQGASTEAFFGQGTRLTVV.

A few counts support this clone. The J gene is TRBJ1-5, the V gene TRBV30; 9 bases map to TRBD1. With 0 bases clipped from V and 6 bases from J, the junction kept 6 bases outside the gene matches. The CDR3 length is 15 residues. CDR1 is GTSNPN, CDR2 SVGIG, per germline (reference sequence). The CDR3 region has the DNA TGTGCCTGGAGTGTACGGGACAGGGTTAGTCAGCCCCAGCATTTT. Its protein product is CAWSVRDRVSQPQHF.

The genes are TRBV6-5 and TRBJ2-7, with a possible D match to TRBD2 (5 bases). Germline V gene lookup returns CDR1 MNHEY and CDR2 SVGAGI. CDR3 length: 13 amino acids. V dropped 6 bases and J dropped 2 bases, with 11 bases sitting between them. This chain's CDR3 is CASRRSGAYEQYF. Here the CDR3 DNA reads TGTGCCAGCAGACGATCCGGGGCCTACGAGCAGTACTTC.

The chain uses TRBV7-8 and TRBJ2-1; TRBD2 aligns across 7 bases. This CDR3 contains 15 residues. Germline V CDR1 and CDR2: SGHVS, FQNEAQ. V was clipped by 5 bases and J by 5 bases; unmatched bases: 9. The CDR3: CASSAGLRLNNEQFF. DNA of the CDR3: TGTGCCAGCAGCGCGGGACTACGACTTAACAATGAGCAGTTCTTC.

The V gene is TRBV30, the J gene TRBJ2-5; TRBD1 aligns across 7 bases. The J call is in doubt because the DNA end fits TRBJ2-7 better. CDR1 and CDR2 (germline): GTSNPN, SVGIG (reference sequence). This CDR3 is 14 amino acids long. CDR3: CAWSSQGKPYEQYF. For the CDR3, the DNA is TGTGCCTGGAGTTCACAGGGGAAGCCCTACGAGCAGTACTTC.

This chain connects TRBV9 to TRBJ1-1; tentative D call: TRBD1 (6 bases). Per germline, CDR1 SGDLS and CDR2 YYNGEE. The CDR3 spans 14 residues. Trimming took 4 bases from V and 0 from J, leaving 10 bases between them. The CDR3 DNA is TGTGCCAGCAGCACGGGACAACTGAACACTGAAGCTTTCTTT. This gives the protein CASSTGQLNTEAFF.